One and the same sample provided the 16 T cell receptor beta chains below, sequenced in a study of blood T cell repertoires in COVID-19. Repertoires were generated with immunoSEQ multiplex PCR, while TCRdb's copy carries only in-frame clones and drops some. Of 110,000 or so clones detected, around 84% appear once; the ten largest clones hold under 4%. Sample: peripheral blood. Receptors were obtained from a man aged 35 to 55 with acute or convalescent COVID-19.

The chain has TRBV27 and TRBJ2-7, with 8 positions matching TRBD1. This CDR3 is 13 amino acids long. Germline V gene lookup returns CDR1 MNHEY and CDR2 SMNVEV (reference sequence). The J segment lost 5 bases and the V segment lost 3 bases, leaving 3 bases of the junction unmatched. The CDR3: CASSFRGRDEQYF. The CDR3 nucleotides are TGTGCCAGCAGTTTCAGGGGGCGGGACGAGCAGTACTTC.

The genes are TRBV13 and TRBJ1-1, with D possibly TRBD1 on 5 matching bases. The CDR3 runs to 15 residues. Germline loops: CDR1 PRHDT, CDR2 FYEKMQ (reference sequence). Trimming shortened V by 1 base and J by 5 bases, and 14 bases separated the two germline ends. The CDR3 DNA sequence: TGTGCCAGCAGCTTAGAAGTAGGGAGGGGAACTGAAGCTTTCTTT. This gives the protein CASSLEVGRGTEAFF.

The V and J genes are TRBV2 and TRBJ2-3; 7 bases agree with TRBD1. The CDR3 is made up of 13 amino acids. In germline, CDR1 is SNHLY, CDR2 FYNNEI. V trimming: 10 bases; J trimming: 4 bases; junction bases outside the gene matches: 8. The CDR3 sequence: CATTRGGPDTQYF. The CDR3 region has the DNA TGTGCCACCACACGAGGGGGCCCAGATACGCAGTATTTT.

This clone was observed once. The chain links TRBV3-1 (or the pseudogene TRBV3-2) to TRBJ2-7; 13 nucleotides line up with TRBD2. The CDR3 is 16 residues long. Germline lookup yields CDR1 LGHDT and CDR2 YNNKEL (reference sequence). V lost 1 base, J lost 4 bases, and 4 bases stayed unmatched. The CDR3 loop is CASSQGLLAGGYEQYF. In nucleotides, the CDR3 is TGTGCCAGCAGCCAAGGTCTACTAGCGGGGGGGTACGAGCAGTACTTC.

The chain uses TRBV7-2 and TRBJ2-7; D is possibly TRBD2 (6 bases). The germline CDR1 and CDR2 sequences are SGHTA and FQGNSA. The CDR3 sequence is 13 residues long. With 0 bases removed from V and 6 bases from J, the gap between germline ends came to 9 bases. This CDR3 is CASSLAGGAEQYF. CDR3 DNA: TGTGCCAGCAGCTTAGCGGGCGGGGCCGAGCAGTACTTC.

This rearrangement joins TRBV29-1 to TRBJ1-3; D remains unclear. V gave up 4 bases and J gave up 0 bases, with 7 bases separating them. The germline V gene encodes CDR1 SQVTM and CDR2 ANQGSEA. The CDR3 has 13 amino acids. The CDR3 reads CSVAVSSGNTIYF. Here the CDR3 DNA reads TGCAGCGTTGCCGTGAGCTCTGGAAACACCATATATTTT.

DNA for the CDR3: TGTGCCACTGCTGAGGGAGATACGCAGTATTTT. Protein sequence: CATAEGDTQYF. The rearrangement uses TRBV19 and TRBJ2-3, with D perhaps matching TRBD2 (5 bases). In germline, CDR1 is LNHDA, CDR2 SQIVND (reference sequence). The CDR3 loop spans 11 amino acids. V lost 10 bases, J lost 5 bases, and 10 bases lay in between.

The chain carries TRBV4-3 and TRBJ1-2; D might be TRBD1 (6 bases). CDR3 size: 13 residues. Per the germline V gene, CDR1 is LGHNA and CDR2 is YSLEER. V was trimmed by 6 bases and J by 7 bases, leaving 15 bases between them. The CDR3 spells CASRNTGRGGYTF. The CDR3, as DNA: TGCGCCAGCAGGAATACAGGGAGGGGTGGCTACACCTTC.

This chain connects TRBV6-2 or TRBV6-3 to TRBJ1-2, with D maybe TRBD1 (6 bases). V was shortened by 4 bases and J by 2 bases, with 11 bases between the two germline ends. Germline values: CDR1 MNHEY, CDR2 SVGEGT. The CDR3 spans 14 residues. This CDR3 reads CASSFTGNNYGYTF. In DNA form, the CDR3 reads TGTGCCAGCAGTTTCACAGGGAACAACTATGGCTACACCTTC.

This clone appeared once. The gene calls are TRBV12-3 or TRBV12-4 and TRBJ1-2; D ambiguous. Between the trimmed V and J ends, which lost 6 bases and 2 bases, there was a span of 10 bases. The CDR3 consists of 13 residues. CDR3 bases: TGTGCCAGCAGGAGGGAAGGGAACTATGGCTACACCTTC. Encoded protein: CASRREGNYGYTF.

The chain couples TRBV2 to TRBJ2-3, with unresolved D. The germline gives CDR1 SNHLY, CDR2 FYNNEI. V was cut by 6 bases and J by 8 bases, with 15 bases left in between. This CDR3 comprises 13 residues. CDR3 DNA: TGTGCCAGCAGCCAACGGGTCCCCGGTACGCAGTATTTT. Translating it yields CASSQRVPGTQYF.

This clone was found a few times. This sequence joins TRBV7-2 and TRBJ2-7; D is perhaps TRBD1 (6 bases). Germline V lookup: CDR1 SGHTA, CDR2 FQGNSA. The CDR3 runs 15 residues. Trimming removed 4 bases from V and 5 bases from J, with 18 bases in between. CDR3: CASSSQGFGSDEQYF. The CDR3 DNA reads TGTGCCAGCAGCTCACAGGGATTTGGGAGCGACGAGCAGTACTTC.

The rearrangement uses TRBV7-2 and TRBJ2-7; 13 bases agree with TRBD2. Germline V gene data show CDR1 as SGHTA and CDR2 as FQGNSA. With V trimmed by 8 bases and J by 7 bases, 8 bases remained unmatched. This CDR3 comprises 14 residues. In DNA form, the CDR3 reads TGTGCCAGCGCCGCGGGACTAGCGGGGTTGGAGCAGTACTTC. This encodes CASAAGLAGLEQYF.

The chain combines TRBV9 with TRBJ1-3; possibly TRBD1 for D (5 bases). Germline assignment: CDR1 SGDLS and CDR2 YYNGEE. The V end lost 4 bases, the J end lost 4 bases, and 18 bases lay between the germline ends. The CDR3 runs 16 residues. CDR3: CASSPTDQGYGNTIYF. The CDR3, as DNA: TGTGCCAGCAGCCCAACAGATCAGGGTTACGGAAACACCATATATTTT.

The CDR3 bases are TGCGCCAGCAGCCTACACCCTCAGACAGCCTACGAGCAGTACTTC. It translates to CASSLHPQTAYEQYF. This chain links TRBV5-1 with TRBJ2-7; D perhaps matches TRBD1 (5 bases). With 4 bases removed from V and 2 bases from J, the gap between germline ends came to 16 bases. This CDR3 has 15 amino acids. The germline CDR1 and CDR2 sequences are SGHRS and YFSETQ.

The chain has TRBV4-1 and TRBJ2-7, with TRBD1 matching over 9 bases. The CDR3 spans 16 residues. Germline CDR1 reads MGHRA; CDR2 reads YSYEKL. The V segment lost 4 bases and the J segment 0 bases; nucleotides outside the gene matches: 7. CDR3 protein: CASSLSGQGNSYEQYF. In DNA, the CDR3 is TGCGCCAGCAGCCTTTCGGGACAGGGCAACTCCTACGAGCAGTACTTC.